A selection of T cell receptor beta chains follows, all from one sample in a study of T cell changes during pregnancy in multiple sclerosis. Generated by immunoSEQ multiplex PCR, the TCRdb table keeps only in-frame clones and is missing some. Of some 42,000 clones in the sample, about 92% are singletons; the top ten hold around 0.58%. Sample: CD4+ T cells from peripheral blood mononuclear cells, taken in the third trimester of pregnancy. The receptors here all came from a female donor with multiple sclerosis, enrolled in a pregnancy study. CDR3s include the opening cysteine and the closing phenylalanine or tryptophan. Fields, in order: J gene, V gene, D gene, CDR3 protein, CDR3 DNA. The D gene is left open where the match is weak.

>TRBJ1-2|TRBV5-4|-
CASSVQTRYGYTF
TGTGCCAGCAGCGTCCAGACACGCTATGGCTACACCTTC
>TRBJ1-2|TRBV6-5|-
CASSRRVMGGYTF
TGTGCCAGCAGTCGCAGGGTGATGGGAGGCTACACCTTC
>TRBJ1-3|TRBV19|-
CASSIARGAGNTIYF
TGTGCCAGTAGTATAGCCAGGGGAGCCGGAAACACCATATATTTT
>TRBJ2-3|TRBV21-1|-
CASQEVQREEADTQYF
TGTGCCAGCCAGGAGGTGCAGCGGGAGGAGGCAGATACGCAGTATTTT
>TRBJ1-1|TRBV27|-
CASSFLGAPHTEAFF
TGTGCCAGCAGTTTCTTAGGGGCGCCCCACACTGAAGCTTTCTTT
>TRBJ1-1|TRBV28|TRBD1
CASSFIRTLASQGENTEAFF
TGTGCCAGCAGTTTCATTAGGACACTGGCCAGCCAGGGGGAGAACACTGAAGCTTTCTTT
>TRBJ1-1|TRBV18|-
CASSQDAGRTTEAFF
TGTGCCAGCTCGCAGGATGCAGGGCGGACCACTGAAGCTTTCTTT
>TRBJ2-7|TRBV28|TRBD2
CASNGGGGYEQYF
TGTGCCAGCAACGGGGGGGGCGGATACGAGCAGTACTTC
>TRBJ2-3|TRBV6-1|-
CASTTQGGVWDTQYF
TGTGCCAGCACCACCCAAGGGGGGGTTTGGGATACGCAGTATTTT
>TRBJ2-1|TRBV4-2|-
CASSQDWRMQFF
TGTGCCAGCAGCCAAGATTGGCGGATGCAGTTCTTC
>TRBJ2-3|TRBV7-2|TRBD1
CASSSLRRGTGTDTQYF
TGTGCCAGCAGCTCCTTAAGGAGGGGGACAGGGACAGATACGCAGTATTTT
>TRBJ1-3|TRBV27|-
CASSLSPQGKGSGNTIYF
TGTGCCAGCAGTTTATCGCCCCAGGGAAAAGGCTCTGGAAACACCATATATTTT